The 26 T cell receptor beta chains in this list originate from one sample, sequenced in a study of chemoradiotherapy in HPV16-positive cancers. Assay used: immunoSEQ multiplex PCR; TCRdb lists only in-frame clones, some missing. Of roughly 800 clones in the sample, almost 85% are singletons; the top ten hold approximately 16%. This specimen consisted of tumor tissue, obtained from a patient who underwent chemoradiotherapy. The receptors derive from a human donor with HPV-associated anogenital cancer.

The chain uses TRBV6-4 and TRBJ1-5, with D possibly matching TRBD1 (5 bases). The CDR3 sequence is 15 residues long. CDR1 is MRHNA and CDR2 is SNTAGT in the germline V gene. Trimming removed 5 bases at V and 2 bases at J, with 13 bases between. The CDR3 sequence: CASSSGGGGNQPQHF. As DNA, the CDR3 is TGTGCCAGCAGTTCGGGGGGGGGAGGCAATCAGCCCCAGCATTTT.

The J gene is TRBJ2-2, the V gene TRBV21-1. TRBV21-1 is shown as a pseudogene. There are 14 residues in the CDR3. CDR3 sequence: CASRPAVNTGELFF. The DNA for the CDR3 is TGTGCCAGCAGACCGGCAGTGAACACCGGGGAGCTGTTTTTT.

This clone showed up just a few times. This CDR3 is CASSLESSEQYF. DNA for the CDR3: TGTGCCAGCAGCTTAGAATCCAGCGAGCAGTACTTC. J is TRBJ2-7 and V is TRBV7-9; D not certain. The V gene's germline CDR1 is SEHNR and CDR2 FQNEAQ (reference sequence). V lost 1 base and J 6 bases, leaving 7 bases between the germline ends. The CDR3 has 12 residues.

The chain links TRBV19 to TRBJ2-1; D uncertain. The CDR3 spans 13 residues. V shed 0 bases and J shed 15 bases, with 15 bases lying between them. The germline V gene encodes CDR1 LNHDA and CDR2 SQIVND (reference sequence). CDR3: CASSIDQSRETFF. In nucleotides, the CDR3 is TGTGCCAGTAGTATAGATCAGTCCCGCGAAACGTTCTTC.

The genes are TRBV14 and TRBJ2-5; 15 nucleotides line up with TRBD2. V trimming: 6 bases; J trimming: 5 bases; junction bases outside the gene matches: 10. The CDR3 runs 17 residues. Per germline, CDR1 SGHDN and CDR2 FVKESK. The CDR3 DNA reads TGTGCCAGCAGTCCCGGACTAGCGGGGGGGCCCAGGGAGACCCAGTACTTC. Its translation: CASSPGLAGGPRETQYF.

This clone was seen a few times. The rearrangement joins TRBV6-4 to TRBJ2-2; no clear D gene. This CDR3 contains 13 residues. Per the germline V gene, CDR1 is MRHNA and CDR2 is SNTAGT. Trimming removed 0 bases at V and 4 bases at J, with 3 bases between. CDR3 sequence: CASSDSSTGELFF. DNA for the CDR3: TGTGCCAGCAGTGACTCGAGCACCGGGGAGCTGTTTTTT.

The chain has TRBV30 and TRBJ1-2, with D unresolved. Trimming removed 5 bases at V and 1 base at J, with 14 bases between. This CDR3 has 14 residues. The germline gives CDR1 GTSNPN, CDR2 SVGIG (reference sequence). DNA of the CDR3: TGTGCCTGGTCTCTAGGAGACGGTAACTATGGCTACACCTTC. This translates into CAWSLGDGNYGYTF.

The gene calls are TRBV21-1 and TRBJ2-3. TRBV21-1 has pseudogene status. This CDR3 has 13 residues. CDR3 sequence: CASSTSKKFTQYF. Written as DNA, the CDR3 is TGTGCCAGCAGCACTTCAAAGAAATTCACGCAGTATTTT.

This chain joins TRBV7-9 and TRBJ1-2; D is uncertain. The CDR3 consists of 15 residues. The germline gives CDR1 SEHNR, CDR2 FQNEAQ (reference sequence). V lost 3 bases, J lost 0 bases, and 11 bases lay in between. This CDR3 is CASSLEPAANYGYTF. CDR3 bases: TGTGCCAGCAGCTTGGAGCCCGCAGCTAACTATGGCTACACCTTC.

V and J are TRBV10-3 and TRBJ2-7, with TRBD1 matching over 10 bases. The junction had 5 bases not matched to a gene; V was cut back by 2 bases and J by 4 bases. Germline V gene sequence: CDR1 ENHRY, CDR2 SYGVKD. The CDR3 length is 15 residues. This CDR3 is CAISEPGTGVYEQYF. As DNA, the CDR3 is TGTGCCATCAGTGAGCCCGGGACAGGGGTTTACGAGCAGTACTTC.

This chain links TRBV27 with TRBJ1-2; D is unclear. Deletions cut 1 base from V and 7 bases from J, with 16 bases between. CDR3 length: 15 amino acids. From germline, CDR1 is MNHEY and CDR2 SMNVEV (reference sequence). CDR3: CASSLWLGGPGGYTF. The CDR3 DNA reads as TGTGCCAGCAGTTTATGGCTGGGTGGCCCCGGTGGCTACACCTTC.

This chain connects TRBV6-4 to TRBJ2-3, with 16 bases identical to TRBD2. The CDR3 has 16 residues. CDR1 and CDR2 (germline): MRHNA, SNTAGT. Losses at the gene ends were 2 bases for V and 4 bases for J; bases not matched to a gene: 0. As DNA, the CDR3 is TGTGCCAGCAGTGACGGGACTAGCGGGGGGGCAGATACGCAGTATTTT. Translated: CASSDGTSGGADTQYF.

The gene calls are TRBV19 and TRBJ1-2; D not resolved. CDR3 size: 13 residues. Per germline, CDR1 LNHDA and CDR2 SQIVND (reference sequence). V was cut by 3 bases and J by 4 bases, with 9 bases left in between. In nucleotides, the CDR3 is TGTGCCAGTAGTATGTCGGAAGGCTATGGCTACACCTTC. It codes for CASSMSEGYGYTF.

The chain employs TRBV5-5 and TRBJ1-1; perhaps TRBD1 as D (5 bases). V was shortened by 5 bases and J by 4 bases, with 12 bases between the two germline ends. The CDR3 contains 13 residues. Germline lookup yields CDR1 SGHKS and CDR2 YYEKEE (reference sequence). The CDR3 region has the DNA TGTGCCAGCAGTACTCCGGGGGGCACTGAAGCTTTCTTT. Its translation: CASSTPGGTEAFF. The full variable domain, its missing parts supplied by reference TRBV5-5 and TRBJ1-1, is DAGVTQSPTHLIKTRGQQVTLRCSPISGHKSVSWYQQVLGQGPQFIFQYYEKEERGRGNFPDRFSARQFPNYSSELNVNALLLGDSALYLCASSTPGGTEAFFGQGTRLTVV.

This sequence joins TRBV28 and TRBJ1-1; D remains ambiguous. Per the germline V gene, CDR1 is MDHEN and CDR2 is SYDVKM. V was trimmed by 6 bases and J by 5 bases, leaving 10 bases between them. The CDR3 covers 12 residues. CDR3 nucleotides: TGTGCCAGCAGGCCCCACCCGACTGAAGCTTTCTTT. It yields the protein CASRPHPTEAFF.

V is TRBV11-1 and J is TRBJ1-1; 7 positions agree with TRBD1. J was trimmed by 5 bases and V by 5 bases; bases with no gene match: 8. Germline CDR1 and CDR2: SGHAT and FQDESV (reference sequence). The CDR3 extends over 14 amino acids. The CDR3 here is CASSAGTVGTEAFF. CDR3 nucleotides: TGTGCCAGCAGCGCAGGGACAGTGGGAACTGAAGCTTTCTTT.

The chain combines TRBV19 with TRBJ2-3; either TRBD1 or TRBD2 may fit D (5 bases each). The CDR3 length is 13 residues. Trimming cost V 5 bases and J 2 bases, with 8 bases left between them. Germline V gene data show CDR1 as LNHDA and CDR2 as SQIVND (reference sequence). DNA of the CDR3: TGTGCCAGTAGTCTTGGGACCACAGATACGCAGTATTTT. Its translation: CASSLGTTDTQYF.

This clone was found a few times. The CDR3 region has the DNA TGTGCCAGCAGTTCCACGGGGGGCAGGCTAAATGAGCAGTTCTTC. It encodes CASSSTGGRLNEQFF. V is TRBV7-3 and J is TRBJ2-1, with a tentative D call TRBD2 (7 bases). Germline V gene lookup returns CDR1 SGHTA and CDR2 FQGTGA. The V and J ends lost 6 bases and 7 bases respectively, with 19 bases between them. This CDR3 is 15 amino acids long.

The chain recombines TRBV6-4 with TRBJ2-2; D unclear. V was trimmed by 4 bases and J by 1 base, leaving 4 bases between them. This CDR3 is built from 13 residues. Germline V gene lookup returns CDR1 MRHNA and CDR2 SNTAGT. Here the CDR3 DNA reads TGTGCCAGCAGTGGACAGAACACCGGGGAGCTGTTTTTT. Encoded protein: CASSGQNTGELFF.

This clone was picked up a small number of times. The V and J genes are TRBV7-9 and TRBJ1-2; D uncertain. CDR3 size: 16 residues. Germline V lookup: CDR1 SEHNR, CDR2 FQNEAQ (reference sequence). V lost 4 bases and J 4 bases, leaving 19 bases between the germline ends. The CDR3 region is CASSSPVTPESYGYTF. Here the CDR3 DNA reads TGTGCCAGCAGCTCTCCGGTGACACCCGAATCCTATGGCTACACCTTC.

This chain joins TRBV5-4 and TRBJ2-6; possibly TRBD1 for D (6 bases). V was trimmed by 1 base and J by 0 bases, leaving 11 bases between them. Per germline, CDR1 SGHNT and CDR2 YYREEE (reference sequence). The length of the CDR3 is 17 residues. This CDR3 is CASSLSDSLSGANVLTF. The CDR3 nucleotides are TGTGCCAGCAGCTTGTCGGACAGCCTCTCTGGGGCCAACGTCCTGACTTTC. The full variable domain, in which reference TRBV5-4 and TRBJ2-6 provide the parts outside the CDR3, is ETGVTQSPTHLIKTRGQQVTLRCSSQSGHNTVSWYQQALGQGPQFIFQYYREEENGRGNFPPRFSGLQFPNYSSELNVNALELDDSALYLCASSLSDSLSGANVLTFGAGSRLTVL.

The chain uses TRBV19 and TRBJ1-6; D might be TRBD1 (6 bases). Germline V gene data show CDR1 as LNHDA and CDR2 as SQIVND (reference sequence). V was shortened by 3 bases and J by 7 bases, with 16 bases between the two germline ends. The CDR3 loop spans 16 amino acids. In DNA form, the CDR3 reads TGTGCCAGTAGTATCGGCTACAGGGCTTTCAATTCACCCCTCCACTTT. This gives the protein CASSIGYRAFNSPLHF.

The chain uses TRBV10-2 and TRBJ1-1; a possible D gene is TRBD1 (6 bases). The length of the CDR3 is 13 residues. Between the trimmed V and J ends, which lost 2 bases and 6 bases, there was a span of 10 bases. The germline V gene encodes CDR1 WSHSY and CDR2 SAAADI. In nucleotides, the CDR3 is TGCGCCAGCAGTGAGAGCTCAGGGGCTGAAGCTTTCTTT. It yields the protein CASSESSGAEAFF.

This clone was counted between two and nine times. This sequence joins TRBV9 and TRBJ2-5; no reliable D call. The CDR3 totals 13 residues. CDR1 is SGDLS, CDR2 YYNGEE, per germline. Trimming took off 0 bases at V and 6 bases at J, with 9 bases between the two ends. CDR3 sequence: CASSVGGRQTQYF. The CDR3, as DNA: TGTGCCAGCAGCGTAGGAGGCAGGCAGACCCAGTACTTC.

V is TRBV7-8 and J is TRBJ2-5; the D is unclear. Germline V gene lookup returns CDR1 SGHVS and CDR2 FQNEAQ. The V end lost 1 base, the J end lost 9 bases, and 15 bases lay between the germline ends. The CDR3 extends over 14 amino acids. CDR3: CASSLGPYRLAQYF. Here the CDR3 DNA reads TGTGCCAGCAGCTTAGGGCCCTATCGGTTGGCCCAGTACTTC.

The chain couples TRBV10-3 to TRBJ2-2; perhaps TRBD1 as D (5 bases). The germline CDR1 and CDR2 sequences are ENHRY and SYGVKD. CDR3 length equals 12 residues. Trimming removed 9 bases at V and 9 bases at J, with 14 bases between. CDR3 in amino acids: CAIGQSFRELFF. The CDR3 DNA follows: TGTGCCATAGGACAATCATTCCGGGAGCTGTTTTTT.